This T cell receptor beta chain was found in a study of blood T cell repertoires in COVID-19. Study context: COVID-19 samples from acute and convalescent phases originated in the United States, Italy and Spain. From T cells, B-cell-depleted T cells, or PBMCs came the material, which was cDNA or gDNA.

Methods used by the authors: Nucleated cell counts were estimated from reference gene primer amplification. Profiled with immunoSEQ multiplex PCR; TCRdb holds only in-frame clones, not every one. Clone size and the V and J calls come from that table; the DNA yielded D and trimming. This sample has 150,000 to 200,000 clones; 60% to 85% occur once, and the top ten carry around 8.1%. The CDR3 length is 18 residues. Germline-derived CDR1 and CDR2 are SGDLS and YYNGEE. Trimming cost V 3 bases and J 0 bases, with 18 bases left between them. The sequenced sample consisted of peripheral blood. The genes are TRBV9 and TRBJ1-4, with D hard to call. The TCR comes from a man aged 60 to 75 with acute or convalescent COVID-19. The CDR3 DNA sequence: TGTGCCAGCAGCGAGCCAAGGGAGGCAGATGCAACTAATGAAAAACTGTTTTTT. Protein: CASSEPREADATNEKLFF. The whole variable domain, filled in from reference TRBV9 and TRBJ1-4, reads DSGVTQTPKHLITATGQRVTLRCSPRSGDLSVYWYQQSLDQGLQFLIQYYNGEERAKGNILERFSAQQFPDLHSELNLSSLELGDSALYFCASSEPREADATNEKLFFGSGTQLSVL.